The TCR beta chain described here comes from a study of blood T cell repertoires in COVID-19. This clone was counted once. The method was immunoSEQ multiplex PCR; TCRdb's version includes in-frame clones alone and lacks a portion of them. This repertoire shows under 200,000 clones, approximately 85% found once; its top ten account for approximately 9.8%. Trimming removed 6 bases from V and 5 bases from J; junction bases left unmatched: 15. CDR3 size: 16 residues. Per the germline V gene, CDR1 is LNHDA and CDR2 is SQIVND (reference sequence). The sequence came from a woman of 80 years or more with acute or convalescent COVID-19. Sequences were obtained from peripheral blood. The chain links TRBV19 to TRBJ2-7; 8 nucleotides line up with TRBD2. CDR3 region: CASRGAGAGVRNEQYF. CDR3 nucleotide sequence: TGTGCCAGTAGGGGGGCCGGAGCGGGAGTTCGGAACGAGCAGTACTTC.